A selection of T cell receptor beta chains follows, all from one sample in a study of T-cell memory formation after mild COVID-19. TCRdb ran MiXCR on the 5' RACE reads and lists one entry per CDR3 protein. The profile covers over 350,000 distinct CDR3 sequences, with approximately 24% appearing a single time and around 8.1% taken by the ten largest. The sequenced sample was PBMCs or a T cell subset sorted from them (not recorded which). The receptors were gathered from an adult woman who had mild COVID-19 (a few samples of this study predate the infection). Cell type and time point are not known. Both conserved end residues are part of each CDR3. D genes are given only for firm matches. Size values are once, few and many counts, or a class for expanded clones, and some rows have none.

>TRBJ2-5|TRBV4-3|NA|NA
TGCGCCAGCAGCCAAGATCTAGGGGGAAGTAGTGGTAGAGAGACCCAGTACTTC
CASSQDLGGSSGRETQYF
>TRBJ1-2|TRBV11-3|few|TRBD1
TGTGCCAGCAGCTCGGGACAGGGGTACTATGGCTACACCTTC
CASSSGQGYYGYTF
>TRBJ1-1|TRBV6-1|NA|NA
TGTGCCAGCAGTGAGTTACAGTCCCAGGCCGCTTTCTTT
CASSELQSQAAFF
>TRBJ1-1|TRBV3-1|NA|NA
TGTGCCAGCAGCCCTTACCAAAAGGAAGCTTTCTTT
CASSPYQKEAFF
>TRBJ1-1|TRBV4-1|few|NA
TGCGCCAGCAGCCAAGAGACACCGAACTCGGCTTTCTTT
CASSQETPNSAFF
>TRBJ2-3|TRBV5-1|many|TRBD1
TGCGCCAGCAGCTTAACAGGGGTAGATACGCAGTATTTT
CASSLTGVDTQYF
>TRBJ2-1|TRBV9|few|TRBD1
TGTGCCAGCAGCGACGGGACAGCCTACAATGAGCAGTTCTTC
CASSDGTAYNEQFF
>TRBJ2-3|TRBV5-1|few|NA
TGCGCCAGCAGCTTGGAAGGTCGGGCAGATACGCAGTATTTT
CASSLEGRADTQYF
>TRBJ1-5|TRBV2|few|NA
TGTGCCAGCAGTGAAGCCGCGAAGACAGAAAATCAGCCCCAGCATTTT
CASSEAAKTENQPQHF
>TRBJ2-2|TRBV5-1|few|TRBD2
TGCGCCAGCAGCTTGGGCGGTGGTAGCGGGATCACCGGGGAGCTGTTTTTT
CASSLGGGSGITGELFF
>TRBJ2-1|TRBV11-2|NA|TRBD2
TGTGCCAGCAGCTCTATGACTAGCGGGAGTCGGGGTGAGCAGTTCTTC
CASSSMTSGSRGEQFF
>TRBJ2-4|TRBV12-3/TRBV12-4|few|NA
TGTGCCAGCAGTTTAGGGCAGGGGAGGGACATTCAGTACTTC
CASSLGQGRDIQYF
>TRBJ2-3|TRBV7-9|NA|NA
TGTGCCAGCAGCTGGGGGGGCCCGAGGACAGATACGCAGTATTTT
CASSWGGPRTDTQYF
>TRBJ2-2|TRBV12-3/TRBV12-4|once|NA
TGTGCCAGCAGGGGGGAAACGAACACCGGGGAGCTGTTTTTT
CASRGETNTGELFF
>TRBJ2-7|TRBV29-1|few|NA
TGCAGCGTTGTGGAAGGGGTCTACGAGCAGTACTTC
CSVVEGVYEQYF
>TRBJ2-1|TRBV7-9|NA|NA
TGTGCCAGCAGCGTAGACAGTTTCTCCTACAATGAGCAGTTCTTC
CASSVDSFSYNEQFF
>TRBJ1-5|TRBV5-1|many|TRBD1
TGCGCCAGCAGCCTGGGACAGGGTAGCAATCAGCCCCAGCATTTT
CASSLGQGSNQPQHF
>TRBJ1-6|TRBV5-6|few|NA
TGTGCCAGCAGCTTGGGGCCATACGGGGCACCCCTCCACTTT
CASSLGPYGAPLHF
>TRBJ2-3|TRBV29-1|NA|NA
TGCAGCGTTGAAGATCCCGGAGTCCTTCGGGATACGCAGTATTTT
CSVEDPGVLRDTQYF
>TRBJ1-1|TRBV6-1|NA|NA
TGTGCCAGCAGTGCTATTTCTGAAGCTTTCTTT
CASSAISEAFF
>TRBJ2-3|TRBV15|NA|NA
TGTGCCACCGAGGACGGTAGCACAGATACGCAGTATTTT
CATEDGSTDTQYF
>TRBJ1-1|TRBV6-5|NA|NA
TGTGCCAGCAGTTACTCGACGGGTTCGGGATTTATGGGATTTTCCGGGGCTTTCTTT
CASSYSTGSGFMGFSGAFF
>TRBJ1-1|TRBV20-1|few|NA
TGCAGTGCCTTAAAGGGGCAGAACACTGAAGCTTTCTTT
CSALKGQNTEAFF
>TRBJ2-5|TRBV7-6|few|TRBD1
TGTGCCAGCAGCTTAGAGTGGACAGGTGGAGAGACCCAGTACTTC
CASSLEWTGGETQYF